This TCR beta chain is from a study of human T cells and chemical hapten exposure. Overall study: The patients, most of them female, presented with alopecia areata, totalis or universalis.

Deletions cut 7 bases from V and 4 bases from J, with 13 bases between. The CDR3 totals 13 residues. As for time point: patch test 3, about 24 weeks after DPC sensitization. Treatment described: therapeutic diphenylcyclopropenone sensitization with weekly scalp DPC. RNA extraction used unfractionated whole blood as the source of total RNA. TCRdb reprocessed the RACE reads with MiXCR, giving one entry per CDR3 protein. This sample has about 120,000 distinct CDR3 sequences, with roughly 10% found just once. With regard to this clonotype: Its antigen remains unknown.

Regarding the study as a whole: Compared with pre-sensitization or healthy control sets, expanded TCRs clustered more. Expanded TCR counts at PT1 were positively correlated with the patch test score.

The sequencing here drew on whole blood, taken in connection with sensitization to the hapten diphenylcyclopropenone (DPC). This clonotype was sampled from a woman in her fifties or sixties with alopecia areata. Some clones in this sample may be carry-over from other donors' samples. J is TRBJ1-2 and V is TRBV12-3 or TRBV12-4; D unresolved. The CDR3 is CASTPSGSYGYTF. The CDR3 coding sequence is TGTGCCAGCACACCGTCGGGGTCCTATGGCTACACCTTC.